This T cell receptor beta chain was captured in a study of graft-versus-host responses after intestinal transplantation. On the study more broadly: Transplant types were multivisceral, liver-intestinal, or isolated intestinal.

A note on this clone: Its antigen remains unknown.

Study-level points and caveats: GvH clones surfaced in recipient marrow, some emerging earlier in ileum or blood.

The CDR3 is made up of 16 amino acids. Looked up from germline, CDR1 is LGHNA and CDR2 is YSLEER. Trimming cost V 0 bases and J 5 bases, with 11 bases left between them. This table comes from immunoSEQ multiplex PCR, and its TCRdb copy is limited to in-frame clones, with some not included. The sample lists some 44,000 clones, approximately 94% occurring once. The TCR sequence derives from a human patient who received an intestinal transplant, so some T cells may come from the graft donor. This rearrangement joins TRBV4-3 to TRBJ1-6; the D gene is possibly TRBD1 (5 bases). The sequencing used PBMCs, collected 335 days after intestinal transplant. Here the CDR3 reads CASSQDYDSDNSPLHF. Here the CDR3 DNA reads TGCGCCAGCAGCCAAGACTACGACAGCGATAATTCACCCCTCCACTTT.